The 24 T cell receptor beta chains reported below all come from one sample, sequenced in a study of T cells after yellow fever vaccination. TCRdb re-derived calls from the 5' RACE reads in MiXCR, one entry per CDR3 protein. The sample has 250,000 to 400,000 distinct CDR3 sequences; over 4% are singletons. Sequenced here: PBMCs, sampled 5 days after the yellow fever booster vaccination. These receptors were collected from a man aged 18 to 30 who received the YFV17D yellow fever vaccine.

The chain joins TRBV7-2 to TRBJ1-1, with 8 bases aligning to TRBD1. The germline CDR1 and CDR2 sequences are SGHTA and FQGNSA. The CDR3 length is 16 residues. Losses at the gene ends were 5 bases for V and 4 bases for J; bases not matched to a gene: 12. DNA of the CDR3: TGTGCCAGCAGCCCGCGGACAGGGAGGGCGGGCACTGAAGCTTTCTTT. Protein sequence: CASSPRTGRAGTEAFF.

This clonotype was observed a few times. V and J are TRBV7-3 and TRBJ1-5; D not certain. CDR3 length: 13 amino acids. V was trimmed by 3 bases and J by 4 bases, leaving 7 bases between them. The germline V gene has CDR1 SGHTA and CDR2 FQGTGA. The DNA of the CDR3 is TGTGCCAGCAGCTTGAGTATAAATCAGCCCCAGCATTTT. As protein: CASSLSINQPQHF. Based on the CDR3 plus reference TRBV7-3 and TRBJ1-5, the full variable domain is GAGVSQTPSNKVTEKGKYVELRCDPISGHTALYWYRQSLGQGPEFLIYFQGTGAADDSGLPNDRFFAVRPEGSVSTLKIQRTERGDSAVYLCASSLSINQPQHFGDGTRLSIL.

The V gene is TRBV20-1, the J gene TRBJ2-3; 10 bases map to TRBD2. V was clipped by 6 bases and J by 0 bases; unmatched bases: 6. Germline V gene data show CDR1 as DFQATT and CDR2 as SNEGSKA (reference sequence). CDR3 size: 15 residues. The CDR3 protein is CSAYRTSGSTDTQYF. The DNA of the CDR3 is TGCAGTGCATACCGGACTAGCGGAAGCACAGATACGCAGTATTTT.

The CDR3 DNA is TGTGCCAGCAGCGTAGATGGCAGTCTACCCTATGGCTACACCTTC. This translates into CASSVDGSLPYGYTF. The chain carries TRBV9 and TRBJ1-2; no clear D. The germline gives CDR1 SGDLS, CDR2 YYNGEE. Trimming pared 0 bases from V and 4 bases from J, leaving 13 bases between. This CDR3 region has 15 residues.

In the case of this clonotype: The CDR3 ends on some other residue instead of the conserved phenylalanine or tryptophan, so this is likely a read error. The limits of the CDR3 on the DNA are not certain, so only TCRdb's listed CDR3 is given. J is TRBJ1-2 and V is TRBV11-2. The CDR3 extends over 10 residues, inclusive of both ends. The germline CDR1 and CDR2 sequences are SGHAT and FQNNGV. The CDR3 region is CASSFRDGYT.

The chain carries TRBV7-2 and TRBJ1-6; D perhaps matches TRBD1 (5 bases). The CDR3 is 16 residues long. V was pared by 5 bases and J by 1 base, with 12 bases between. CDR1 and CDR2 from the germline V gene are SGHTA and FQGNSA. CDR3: CASSKSRDSYNSPLHF. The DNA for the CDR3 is TGTGCCAGCAGCAAAAGCAGGGATTCCTATAATTCACCCCTCCACTTT.

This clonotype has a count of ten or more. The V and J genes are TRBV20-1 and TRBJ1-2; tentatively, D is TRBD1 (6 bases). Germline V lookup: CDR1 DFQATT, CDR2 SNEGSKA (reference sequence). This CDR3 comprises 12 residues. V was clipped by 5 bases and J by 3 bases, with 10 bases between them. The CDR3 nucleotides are TGCAGTGCTGTTACAGGGTACTATGGCTACACCTTC. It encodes CSAVTGYYGYTF.

CDR3 region: CSARDKGGNTIYF. The CDR3 coding sequence is TGCAGTGCTAGAGATAAGGGGGGAAACACCATATATTTT. The chain employs TRBV20-1 and TRBJ1-3; tentative D call: TRBD1 (5 bases). Between the trimmed V and J ends, which lost 0 bases and 4 bases, there was a span of 7 bases. The CDR3 has 13 amino acids. CDR1 is DFQATT, CDR2 SNEGSKA, per germline (reference sequence).

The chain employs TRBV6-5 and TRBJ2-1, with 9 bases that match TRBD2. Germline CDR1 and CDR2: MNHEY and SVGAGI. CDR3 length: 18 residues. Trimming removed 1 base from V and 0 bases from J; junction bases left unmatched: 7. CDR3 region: CASSYFPVSGGSYNEQFF. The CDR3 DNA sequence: TGTGCCAGCAGTTACTTTCCCGTTAGCGGGGGCTCCTACAATGAGCAGTTCTTC.

The CDR3 loop reads CASSQGAVDRNNEQFF. CDR3 bases: TGTGCCAGCAGCCAAGGGGCCGTTGATCGGAACAATGAGCAGTTCTTC. The chain uses TRBV3-1 and TRBJ2-1; D is ambiguous. Germline V gene lookup returns CDR1 LGHDT and CDR2 YNNKEL (reference sequence). The length of the CDR3 is 16 residues. V was pared by 1 base and J by 5 bases, with 15 bases between.

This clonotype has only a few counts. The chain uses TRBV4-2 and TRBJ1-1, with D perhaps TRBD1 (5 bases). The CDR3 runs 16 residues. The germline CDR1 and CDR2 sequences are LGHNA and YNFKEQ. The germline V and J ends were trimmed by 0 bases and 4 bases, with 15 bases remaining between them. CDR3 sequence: CASSQDQGGGGTEAFF. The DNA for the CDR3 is TGTGCCAGCAGCCAAGACCAGGGTGGTGGGGGCACTGAAGCTTTCTTT.

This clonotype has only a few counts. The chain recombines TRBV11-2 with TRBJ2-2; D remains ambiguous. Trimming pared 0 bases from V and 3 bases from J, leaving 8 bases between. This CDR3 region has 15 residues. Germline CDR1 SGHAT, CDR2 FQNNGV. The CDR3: CASSLDNWYTGELFF. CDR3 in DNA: TGTGCCAGCAGCTTAGATAACTGGTACACCGGGGAGCTGTTTTTT.

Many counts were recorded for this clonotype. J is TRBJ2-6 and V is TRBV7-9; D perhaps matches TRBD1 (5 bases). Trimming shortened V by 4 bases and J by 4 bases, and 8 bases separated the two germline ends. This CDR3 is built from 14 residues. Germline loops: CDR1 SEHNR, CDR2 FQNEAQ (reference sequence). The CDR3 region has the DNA TGTGCCAGCAGCTCTCGGACAGGGGCCAACGTCCTGACTTTC. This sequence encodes CASSSRTGANVLTF.

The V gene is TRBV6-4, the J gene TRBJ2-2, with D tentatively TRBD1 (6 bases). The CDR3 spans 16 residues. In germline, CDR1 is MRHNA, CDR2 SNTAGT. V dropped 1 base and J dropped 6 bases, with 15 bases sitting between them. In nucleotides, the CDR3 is TGTGCCAGCAGTGACTGGGACACCAAAAAGGCCGGGGAGCTGTTTTTT. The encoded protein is CASSDWDTKKAGELFF.

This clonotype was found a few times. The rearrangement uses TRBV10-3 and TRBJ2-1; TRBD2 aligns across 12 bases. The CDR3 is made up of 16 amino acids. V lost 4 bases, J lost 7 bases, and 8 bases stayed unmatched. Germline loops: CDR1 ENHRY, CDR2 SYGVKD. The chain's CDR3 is CAISATLAGGPNEQFF. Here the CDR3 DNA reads TGTGCCATCAGTGCGACCCTAGCGGGGGGGCCGAATGAGCAGTTCTTC.

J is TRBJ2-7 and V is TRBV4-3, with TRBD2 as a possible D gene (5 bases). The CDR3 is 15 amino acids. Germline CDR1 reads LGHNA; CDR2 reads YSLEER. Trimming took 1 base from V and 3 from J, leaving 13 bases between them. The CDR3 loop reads CASSQGPSLIYEQYF. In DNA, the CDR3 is TGCGCCAGCAGCCAAGGGCCTAGCCTAATCTACGAGCAGTACTTC.

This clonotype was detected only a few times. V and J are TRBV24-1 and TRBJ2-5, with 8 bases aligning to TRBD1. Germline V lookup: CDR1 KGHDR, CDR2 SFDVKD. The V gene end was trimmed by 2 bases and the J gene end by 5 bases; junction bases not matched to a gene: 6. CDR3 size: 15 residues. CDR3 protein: CATSDSTQGAETQYF. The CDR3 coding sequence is TGTGCCACCAGTGATTCAACCCAGGGGGCCGAGACCCAGTACTTC.

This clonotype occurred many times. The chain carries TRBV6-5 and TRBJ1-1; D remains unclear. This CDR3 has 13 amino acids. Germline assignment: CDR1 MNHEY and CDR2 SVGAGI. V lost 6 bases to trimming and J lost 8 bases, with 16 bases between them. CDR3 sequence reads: CASSHGGGYEAFF. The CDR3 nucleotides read TGTGCCAGCAGCCACGGAGGAGGTTACGAAGCTTTCTTT.

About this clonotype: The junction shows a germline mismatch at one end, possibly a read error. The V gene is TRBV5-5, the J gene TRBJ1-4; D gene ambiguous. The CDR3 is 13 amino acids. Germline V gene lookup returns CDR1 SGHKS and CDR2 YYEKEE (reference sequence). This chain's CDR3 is CASSLPHGENLFF. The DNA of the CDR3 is TGTGCCAGCAGCCTGCCACATGGTGAAAATCTGTTTTTT. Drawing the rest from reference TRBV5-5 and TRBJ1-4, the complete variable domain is DAGVTQSPTHLIKTRGQQVTLRCSPISGHKSVSWYQQVLGQGPQFIFQYYEKEERGRGNFPDRFSARQFPNYSSELNVNALLLGDSALYLCASSLPHGENLFFGSGTQLSVL.

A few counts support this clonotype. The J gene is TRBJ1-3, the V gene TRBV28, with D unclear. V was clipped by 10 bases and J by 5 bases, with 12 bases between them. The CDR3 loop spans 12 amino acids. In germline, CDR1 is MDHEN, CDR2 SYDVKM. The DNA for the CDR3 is TGTGCCACCTCAATTCCGAGAAACACCATATATTTT. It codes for CATSIPRNTIYF.

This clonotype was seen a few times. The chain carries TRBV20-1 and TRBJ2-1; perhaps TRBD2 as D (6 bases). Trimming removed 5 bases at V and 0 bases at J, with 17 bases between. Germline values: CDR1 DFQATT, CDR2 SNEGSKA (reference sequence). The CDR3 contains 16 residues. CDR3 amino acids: CSAPTGGASSYNEQFF. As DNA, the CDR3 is TGCAGTGCTCCGACCGGCGGGGCCAGCTCCTACAATGAGCAGTTCTTC.

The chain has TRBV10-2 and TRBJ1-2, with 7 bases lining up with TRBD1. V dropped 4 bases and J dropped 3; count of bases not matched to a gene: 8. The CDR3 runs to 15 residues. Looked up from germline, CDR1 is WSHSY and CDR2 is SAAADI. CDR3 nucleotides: TGCGCCAGCAGTGGGGGACAGCCGATATACTATGGCTACACCTTC. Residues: CASSGGQPIYYGYTF.

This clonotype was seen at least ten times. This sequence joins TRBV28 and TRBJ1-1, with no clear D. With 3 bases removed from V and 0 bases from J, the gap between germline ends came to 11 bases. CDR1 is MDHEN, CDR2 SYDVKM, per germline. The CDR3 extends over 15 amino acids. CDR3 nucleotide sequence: TGTGCCAGCAGTTTGTCAGTCGGGATGAACACTGAAGCTTTCTTT. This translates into CASSLSVGMNTEAFF.

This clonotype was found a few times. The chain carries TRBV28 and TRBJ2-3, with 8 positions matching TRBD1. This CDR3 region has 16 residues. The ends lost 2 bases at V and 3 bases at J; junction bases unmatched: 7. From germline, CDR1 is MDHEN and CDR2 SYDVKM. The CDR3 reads CASSLRRDRRTDTQYF. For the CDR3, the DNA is TGTGCCAGCAGTTTACGCCGGGACAGGAGAACAGATACGCAGTATTTT.